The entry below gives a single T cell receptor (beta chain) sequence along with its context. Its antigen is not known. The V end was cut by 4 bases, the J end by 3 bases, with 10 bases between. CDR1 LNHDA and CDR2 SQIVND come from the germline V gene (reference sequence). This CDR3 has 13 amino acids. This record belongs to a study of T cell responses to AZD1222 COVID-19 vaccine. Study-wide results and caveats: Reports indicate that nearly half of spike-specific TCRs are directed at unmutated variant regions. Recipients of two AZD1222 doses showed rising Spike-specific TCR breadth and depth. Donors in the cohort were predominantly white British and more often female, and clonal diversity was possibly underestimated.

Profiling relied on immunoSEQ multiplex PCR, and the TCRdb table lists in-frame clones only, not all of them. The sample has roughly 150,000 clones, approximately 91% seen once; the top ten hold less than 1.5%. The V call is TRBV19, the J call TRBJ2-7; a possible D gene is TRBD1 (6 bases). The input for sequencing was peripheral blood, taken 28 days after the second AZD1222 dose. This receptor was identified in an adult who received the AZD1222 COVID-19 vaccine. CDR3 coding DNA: TGTGCCAGTAGTAAACAGGGCGTCTACGAGCAGTACTTC. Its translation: CASSKQGVYEQYF.